This TCR beta chain was identified in a study of blood T cell repertoires in COVID-19. Overall study context: There were acute and convalescent COVID-19 samples, and they came from the United States, Italy and Spain. PBMCs, B-cell-depleted T cells, or T cells provided the cDNA or gDNA that made up the material.

In the study's own analysis: Amplification with reference gene primers provided the estimates of nucleated cell counts. Produced via immunoSEQ multiplex PCR; TCRdb's table is partial and in-frame only. The V and J calls and clone size come from that table; D and trimming were worked out from the DNA. The table has about 230,000 clones, around 83% seen once. Looked up from germline, CDR1 is SGHNT and CDR2 is YENEEA. The length of the CDR3 is 13 residues. A single count supports this clone. Germline is not matched at one junction end, which may reflect a read error. The rearrangement joins TRBV11-3 to TRBJ2-3, with D possibly being TRBD2 (5 bases). Sequencing was carried out using peripheral blood. The sequence was collected from a man in his forties with active or convalescent COVID-19. The CDR3 loop reads CASSFSGGDTQYF. In DNA form, the CDR3 reads TGTGCCAGTAGCTTCTCAGGAGGAGATACGCAGTATTTT. Based on the CDR3 plus reference TRBV11-3 and TRBJ2-3, the full variable domain is EAGVVQSPRYKIIEKKQPVAFWCNPISGHNTLYWYLQNLGQGPELLIRYENEEAVDDSQLPKDRFSAERLKGVDSTLKIQPAELGDSAVYLCASSFSGGDTQYFGPGTRLTVL.